The present TCR beta chain was sequenced within a study of blood T cell repertoires in COVID-19. At the level of the study: PBMCs, B-cell-depleted T cells, or T cells were the source of the cDNA or gDNA that made up the material.

Recovered status applied to Cohort 3 donors who had two consecutive negative PCRs. It also applied to those with clearance or with symptom resolution. Assay used: immunoSEQ multiplex PCR; TCRdb lists only in-frame clones, some missing. The sample has under 200,000 clones; around four fifths are singletons. CDR3 length: 16 amino acids. Trimming stripped 3 bases from V and 3 bases from J, with 16 bases between. Germline loops: CDR1 SGHKS, CDR2 YYEKEE (reference sequence). The rearrangement uses TRBV5-5 and TRBJ1-5; tentatively, D is TRBD1 (6 bases). This TCR was recovered from a woman in her fifties or sixties who had recovered from COVID-19. Sequencing input: PBMCs or T cells enriched from blood (not recorded which). The CDR3 protein is CASSSGTGTNNQPQHF. In DNA, the CDR3 is TGTGCCAGCAGCTCTGGAACAGGGACCAACAATCAGCCCCAGCATTTT.